This T cell receptor (beta chain) emerged from a study of T cell responses to AZD1222 COVID-19 vaccine. To note about this clone: Its cognate antigen is unknown.

V was pared by 0 bases and J by 2 bases, with 7 bases between. CDR1 and CDR2 (germline): LGHDT, YNNKEL (reference sequence). CDR3 length: 14 amino acids. Assay used: immunoSEQ multiplex PCR; TCRdb lists only in-frame clones, some missing. The sample contains about 120,000 clones, about 87% of which appear only once. Findings and limits, study-wide: Repertoire sampling occurred only after the peak T cell response. White British donors predominated, females outnumbered males, and clonal diversity was possibly underestimated. Baseline serology detected seropositivity in only six AZD1222 recipients. Spike-wide vaccine-associated CD4 TCRs dominated at 160-218 and 743-854.

The sequencing here drew on peripheral blood, taken on day 0 of AZD1222 vaccination. The V gene is TRBV3-1 (or the pseudogene TRBV3-2), the J gene TRBJ1-2; D may be TRBD1 (6 bases). This sequence originates from an adult in good health. DNA of the CDR3: TGTGCCAGCAGCCAAGAGGACAGCAACTATGGCTACACCTTC. This gives the protein CASSQEDSNYGYTF.